This T cell receptor beta chain came from a study of cytomegalovirus exposure and HLA in healthy donors. The overall study: About 77 million unique TCRs from HLA-typed donors made up an early data release.

A multiplex PCR was run with 60 Vbeta primers and 13 Jbeta primers. Sequencing was performed with immunoSEQ multiplex PCR; in TCRdb, only in-frame clones are kept and a portion is missing. The sample has more than 75,000 clones, roughly 77% seen once. Sequencing was performed on PBMCs. The clonotype comes from a woman aged 35 to 49 in good health and CMV-seropositive.

The CDR3 sequence: CASSPRQATGELFF. The DNA of the CDR3 is TGTGCCAGCAGCCCTCGACAGGCTACCGGGGAGCTGTTTTTT. The chain uses TRBV7-2 and TRBJ2-2, with a possible D match to TRBD1 (6 bases). The V gene's germline CDR1 is SGHTA and CDR2 FQGNSA. Trimming took off 5 bases at V and 5 bases at J, with 12 bases between the two ends. The CDR3 contains 14 residues.